A selection of T cell receptor beta chains follows, all from one sample in a study of T cells in localized non-small cell lung cancer. Sequencing used immunoSEQ multiplex PCR; TCRdb keeps in-frame clones, though not all of them. The sample includes under 40,000 clones, about 78% of them seen just once. The source was peripheral blood, collected before any cancer treatment. The receptor set was obtained from a male donor at least 60 years old with stage II squamous cell lung carcinoma. The conserved cysteine and the conserved F or W are not part of the CDR3 here.

J gene: TRBJ1-4
V gene: TRBV7-6
CDR3 protein: ASRRRGAWENEKLF

J gene: TRBJ2-7
V gene: TRBV19
CDR3 protein: ASSTPPGEQY

J gene: TRBJ2-5
V gene: TRBV11-3
CDR3 protein: ASSYRSEAETQY

J gene: TRBJ1-1
V gene: TRBV11-1
CDR3 protein: ASSFPGSNTEAF

J gene: TRBJ2-1
V gene: TRBV10-3
CDR3 protein: AISLGTSNEQF

J gene: TRBJ2-7
V gene: TRBV10-3
CDR3 protein: AISERGLAGLYEQY

J gene: TRBJ2-1
V gene: TRBV5-1
CDR3 protein: ASSLGLAGGPSSYNEQF

J gene: TRBJ1-4
V gene: TRBV25-1
CDR3 protein: ASSEGRGRGEKLF

J gene: TRBJ2-3
V gene: TRBV12-5
CDR3 protein: ASGLVGVTQY

J gene: TRBJ2-7
V gene: TRBV5-1
CDR3 protein: ASSLADSLEQY

J gene: TRBJ1-1
V gene: TRBV5-4
CDR3 protein: ASSLDMGRLNTEAF

J gene: TRBJ1-2
V gene: TRBV5-6
CDR3 protein: ASSRNRDGYT

J gene: TRBJ2-7
V gene: TRBV4-1
CDR3 protein: ASSRGTATYEQY

J gene: TRBJ2-5
V gene: TRBV7-7
CDR3 protein: ASSRGGSGETQY

J gene: TRBJ1-2
V gene: TRBV15
CDR3 protein: ATSRDGGIGYT

J gene: TRBJ1-1
V gene: TRBV7-9
CDR3 protein: ASSRTGQVNTEAF

J gene: TRBJ1-6
V gene: TRBV5-1
CDR3 protein: ASSLGPGNSPLH

J gene: TRBJ2-7
V gene: TRBV5-1
CDR3 protein: ASSLAGFYEQY

J gene: TRBJ1-5
V gene: TRBV30
CDR3 protein: AWSVADLSNQPQH

J gene: TRBJ2-5
V gene: TRBV4-3
CDR3 protein: ASSQELAEETQY

J gene: TRBJ2-7
V gene: TRBV6-6
CDR3 protein: ASSYSSQGIGGQY

J gene: TRBJ2-7
V gene: TRBV5-1
CDR3 protein: ASNPGPPSYEQY

J gene: TRBJ1-1
V gene: TRBV6-1
CDR3 protein: ASSGTGGTEAF

J gene: TRBJ1-4
V gene: TRBV29-1
CDR3 protein: SVDRQGGSKLF

J gene: TRBJ2-2
V gene: TRBV30
CDR3 protein: AWSPTRELF

J gene: TRBJ2-7
V gene: TRBV7-2
CDR3 protein: ASSRNGGTGAYEQY

J gene: TRBJ1-3
V gene: TRBV9
CDR3 protein: ASSLSGIGNTIY

J gene: TRBJ1-4
V gene: TRBV18
CDR3 protein: ASSPSAPRGGTNEKLF

J gene: TRBJ2-5
V gene: TRBV5-1
CDR3 protein: ASSTGQGAVSETQY

J gene: TRBJ1-5
V gene: TRBV19
CDR3 protein: ASSISPSGRSNQPQH

J gene: TRBJ2-1
V gene: TRBV19
CDR3 protein: ASSIRRTSGIEQF

J gene: TRBJ1-4
V gene: TRBV13
CDR3 protein: ASSLGLVARKLF

J gene: TRBJ2-7
V gene: TRBV2
CDR3 protein: ASVLEGSGYEQY

J gene: TRBJ2-1
V gene: TRBV6-6
CDR3 protein: ASSGAQPRSYNEQF

J gene: TRBJ1-3
V gene: TRBV2
CDR3 protein: ASSVEDYSGNTIY

J gene: TRBJ2-5
V gene: TRBV9
CDR3 protein: ASSVEGYPETQY

J gene: TRBJ1-5
V gene: TRBV28
CDR3 protein: ASSLHRDRVNQPQH

J gene: TRBJ2-1
V gene: TRBV7-2
CDR3 protein: ASSPSLAGGEQF

J gene: TRBJ1-6
V gene: TRBV4-3
CDR3 protein: ASSQDLRLDYNSPLH

J gene: TRBJ1-1
V gene: TRBV7-2
CDR3 protein: ASSPGPGGNTEAF

J gene: TRBJ1-2
V gene: TRBV7-3
CDR3 protein: ASSLSQGGGYT